The 16 T cell receptor beta chains below were found in one sample sequenced in a study of cytomegalovirus exposure and HLA in healthy donors. A multiplex PCR was run with 60 Vbeta primers and 13 Jbeta primers. The data were produced by immunoSEQ multiplex PCR, yet TCRdb's version contains in-frame clones alone and is incomplete. Of 120,000 or so clones listed, 60% to 85% were seen once; the top ten hold roughly 5.9%. Sequenced sample: PBMCs. The receptors come from a middle-aged woman in good health and CMV-seronegative.

This clone occurred once. J is TRBJ2-7 and V is TRBV7-3; 13 nucleotides align to TRBD2. The germline CDR1 and CDR2 sequences are SGHTA and FQGTGA. This CDR3 is 15 amino acids long. The J segment lost 5 bases and the V segment lost 5 bases, leaving 6 bases of the junction unmatched. The CDR3 region is CASSHGLAGANEQYF. In DNA form, the CDR3 reads TGTGCCAGCAGCCATGGACTAGCGGGAGCTAACGAGCAGTACTTC.

This clone was detected a few times. J is TRBJ2-7 and V is TRBV14; TRBD2 agrees at 10 bases. The trim removed 4 bases at V and 3 bases at J, leaving 3 bases unmatched. The CDR3 is 14 amino acids. Germline CDR1 and CDR2: SGHDN and FVKESK. CDR3 region: CASSPGLAIYEQYF. DNA of the CDR3: TGTGCCAGCAGCCCGGGACTAGCGATCTACGAGCAGTACTTC.

V usage is TRBV19 and J usage is TRBJ2-1; a possible D gene is TRBD2 (5 bases). V was clipped by 2 bases and J by 9 bases, with 11 bases between them. CDR1 and CDR2 (germline): LNHDA, SQIVND (reference sequence). CDR3 size: 13 residues. CDR3 in amino acids: CASSISGSSEQFF. CDR3 DNA sequence: TGTGCCAGTAGTATAAGTGGGAGCTCTGAGCAGTTCTTC.

This clone was seen only a few times. The V gene is TRBV28, the J gene TRBJ1-2; D is ambiguous. Germline V gene sequence: CDR1 MDHEN, CDR2 SYDVKM. The germline V and J ends were trimmed by 7 bases and 3 bases, with 15 bases remaining between them. The CDR3 covers 14 residues. The CDR3 DNA is TGTGCCAGCACCAGTCCGGGAGGTGACTATGGCTACACCTTC. This sequence encodes CASTSPGGDYGYTF.

J is TRBJ2-5 and V is TRBV7-9; 7 nucleotides agree with TRBD1. This CDR3 has 13 residues. The germline CDR1 and CDR2 sequences are SEHNR and FQNEAQ (reference sequence). V lost 4 bases to trimming and J lost 5 bases; unmatched junction nucleotides: 4. The CDR3 nucleotides read TGTGCCAGCAGCTCACAGGGGTGGGAGACCCAGTACTTC. Translation gives CASSSQGWETQYF.

The CDR3 DNA is TGTGCCAGCAGCAACCGTCGGGACAGAACCCAAGAGACCCAGTACTTC. Amino acid sequence: CASSNRRDRTQETQYF. V is TRBV7-9 and J is TRBJ2-5; 7 positions agree with TRBD1. Trimming removed 5 bases from V and 1 base from J; junction bases left unmatched: 10. Germline values: CDR1 SEHNR, CDR2 FQNEAQ (reference sequence). CDR3 length: 16 residues.

The chain couples TRBV10-3 to TRBJ2-2; 10 bases align to TRBD2. The CDR3 is 17 amino acids. With 6 bases clipped from V and 2 bases from J, the junction kept 9 bases outside the gene matches. CDR1 is ENHRY and CDR2 is SYGVKD in the germline V gene. The CDR3, as DNA: TGTGCCATCAGGCAGGGGACTAGCGCCAGCAACACCGGGGAGCTGTTTTTT. Amino acid sequence: CAIRQGTSASNTGELFF.

This rearrangement joins TRBV15 to TRBJ2-1; D remains ambiguous. V was clipped by 0 bases and J by 7 bases, with 16 bases between them. The V gene's germline CDR1 is LNHNV and CDR2 YYDKDF (reference sequence). The CDR3 has 16 residues. As DNA, the CDR3 is TGTGCCACCAGCAGAGATAGGTGGGCCAGACCGAATGAGCAGTTCTTC. Protein sequence: CATSRDRWARPNEQFF.

The chain has TRBV20-1 and TRBJ2-3; 7 bases agree with TRBD2. Trimming cost V 7 bases and J 5 bases; bases outside gene matches: 3. This CDR3 has 11 residues. Germline loops: CDR1 DFQATT, CDR2 SNEGSKA (reference sequence). CDR3 sequence reads: CSVPSGDTQYF. CDR3 sequence (DNA): TGCAGTGTTCCTAGCGGAGATACGCAGTATTTT.

V and J are TRBV27 and TRBJ2-1; TRBD1 aligns across 9 bases. Unmatched junction bases numbered 13, after V lost 3 bases and J lost 7 bases. Germline V CDR1 and CDR2: MNHEY, SMNVEV (reference sequence). This CDR3 is 17 amino acids long. The CDR3 sequence is CASSFTHSQGAQNEQFF. The CDR3 DNA reads as TGTGCCAGCAGTTTCACACACTCACAGGGGGCGCAAAATGAGCAGTTCTTC.

The V gene is TRBV11-2, the J gene TRBJ1-3; no firm D call. V lost 0 bases to trimming and J lost 6 bases, with 6 bases between them. CDR1 and CDR2 (germline): SGHAT, FQNNGV. The CDR3 runs 13 residues. CDR3 sequence reads: CASSLEQKNTIYF. As DNA, the CDR3 is TGTGCCAGCAGCTTAGAACAGAAAAACACCATATATTTT.

This chain uses TRBV6-5 with TRBJ2-7; TRBD2 is a possible D gene (5 bases). The germline gives CDR1 MNHEY, CDR2 SVGAGI. The CDR3 runs 15 residues. Deletions cut 0 bases from V and 3 bases from J, with 12 bases between. The CDR3 region is CASSYSLAANYEQYF. In DNA, the CDR3 is TGTGCCAGCAGTTACTCGCTAGCAGCTAACTACGAGCAGTACTTC.

CDR3 region: CASSLGGFRVTDTQYF. The CDR3 bases are TGTGCCAGCAGCTTAGGAGGTTTCAGGGTCACAGATACGCAGTATTTT. V and J are TRBV7-6 and TRBJ2-3; D might be TRBD1 (5 bases). This CDR3 region has 16 residues. From germline, CDR1 is SGHVS and CDR2 FNYEAQ. V was cut by 1 base and J by 2 bases, with 13 bases left in between.

The rearrangement uses TRBV19 and TRBJ1-1; D is perhaps TRBD1 (6 bases). The CDR3 extends over 14 amino acids. Germline V gives CDR1 LNHDA, CDR2 SQIVND (reference sequence). V was trimmed by 4 bases and J by 4 bases, leaving 13 bases between them. This CDR3 reads CASSTQGFATEAFF. The CDR3, as DNA: TGTGCCAGTAGTACACAGGGATTCGCCACTGAAGCTTTCTTT.

The rearrangement uses TRBV13 and TRBJ2-7, with 13 bases matching TRBD2. Germline V gives CDR1 PRHDT, CDR2 FYEKMQ (reference sequence). After removal of 4 bases from V and 6 bases from J, the junction contained 6 bases not matched to a gene. The CDR3 covers 15 residues. The chain's CDR3 is CASSYQGTSGTEQYF. CDR3 in DNA: TGTGCCAGCAGCTACCAGGGGACTAGCGGGACCGAGCAGTACTTC.

This sequence joins TRBV5-8 and TRBJ2-1, with 9 nucleotides matching TRBD1. With 9 bases clipped from V and 8 bases from J, the junction kept 9 bases outside the gene matches. Germline V gene lookup returns CDR1 SGHTS and CDR2 YDEGEE. The CDR3 loop spans 13 amino acids. In DNA form, the CDR3 reads TGTGCCATTACGGACAGGGGAGGGGATGAGCAGTTCTTC. It yields the protein CAITDRGGDEQFF.